A single sample is the source of the 27 T cell receptor beta chains below, sequenced in a study of cytomegalovirus exposure and HLA in healthy donors. The data were produced by immunoSEQ multiplex PCR, yet TCRdb's version contains in-frame clones alone and is incomplete. The repertoire includes over 150,000 clones, roughly 89% of them detected once, and approximately 3% sits in the top ten. Sequenced: PBMCs. Source of these receptors: a woman under 30 in good health and CMV-seropositive.

The chain combines TRBV7-6 with TRBJ2-2, with 10 nucleotides matching TRBD2. Trimming cost V 5 bases and J 0 bases; bases outside gene matches: 9. CDR1 is SGHVS, CDR2 FNYEAQ, per germline. The CDR3 runs to 18 residues. The CDR3 is CASSHAGTSAANTGELFF. As DNA, the CDR3 is TGTGCCAGCAGCCACGCCGGGACTAGCGCCGCGAACACCGGGGAGCTGTTTTTT.

The chain is built from TRBV5-1 and TRBJ2-7; D is possibly TRBD2 (6 bases). The CDR3 is 17 residues long. V dropped 4 bases and J dropped 5 bases, with 25 bases sitting between them. Germline V gene sequence: CDR1 SGHRS, CDR2 YFSETQ. The CDR3 sequence: CASSLPPLGTSGDEQYF. The CDR3, as DNA: TGCGCCAGCAGCCTTCCCCCGCTCGGGACTTCAGGCGACGAGCAGTACTTC. The whole variable domain, filled in from reference TRBV5-1 and TRBJ2-7, reads KAGVTQTPRYLIKTRGQQVTLSCSPISGHRSVSWYQQTPGQGLQFLFEYFSETQRNKGNFPGRFSGRQFSNSRSEMNVSTLELGDSALYLCASSLPPLGTSGDEQYFGPGTRLTVT.

The rearrangement links TRBV5-8 to TRBJ2-1; TRBD1 matches 7 bases. The CDR3 runs 14 residues. From germline, CDR1 is SGHTS and CDR2 YDEGEE. V was pared by 3 bases and J by 4 bases, with 4 bases of the junction left unmatched. In DNA form, the CDR3 reads TGTGCCAGCAGCTACGACAGGGCATACAATGAGCAGTTCTTC. Translating gives CASSYDRAYNEQFF.

The table lists this clone with a count of one. The chain employs TRBV28 and TRBJ2-7; 7 positions agree with TRBD1. The CDR3 runs 14 residues. With V trimmed by 6 bases and J by 5 bases, 10 bases remained unmatched. CDR1 and CDR2 from the germline V gene are MDHEN and SYDVKM. CDR3 in amino acids: CASSYTGALNEQYF. The CDR3 DNA sequence: TGTGCCAGCAGCTATACAGGGGCCTTGAACGAGCAGTACTTC.

The chain has TRBV5-6 and TRBJ2-3, with D uncertain. The length of the CDR3 is 13 residues. Trimming stripped 2 bases from V and 3 bases from J, with 7 bases between. Germline CDR1 is SGHDT and CDR2 is YYEEEE. The CDR3 sequence: CASSFHTTDTQYF. CDR3 nucleotide sequence: TGTGCCAGCAGCTTCCATACTACAGATACGCAGTATTTT.

The genes are TRBV6-5 and TRBJ2-1; 8 nucleotides align to TRBD2. The CDR3 covers 15 residues. The V gene's germline CDR1 is MNHEY and CDR2 SVGAGI. With V trimmed by 2 bases and J by 5 bases, 5 bases remained unmatched. This CDR3 is CASSYERGKNNEQFF. CDR3 nucleotides: TGTGCCAGCAGTTACGAGCGGGGGAAAAACAATGAGCAGTTCTTC.

The rearrangement joins TRBV6-5 to TRBJ1-1, with D possibly matching TRBD1 (5 bases). CDR3 length: 14 amino acids. CDR1 and CDR2 from the germline V gene are MNHEY and SVGAGI. V lost 3 bases, J lost 2 bases, and 10 bases lay in between. The CDR3: CASSYAGRNTEAFF. CDR3 sequence (DNA): TGTGCCAGCAGTTATGCGGGGCGCAACACTGAAGCTTTCTTT.

This rearrangement joins TRBV18 to TRBJ1-4; TRBD1 might be the D (5 bases). V shed 6 bases and J shed 5 bases, with 13 bases lying between them. The CDR3 runs 14 residues. The germline CDR1 and CDR2 sequences are KGHSH and LQKENI. DNA of the CDR3: TGTGCCAGCTCCCCCGCAGGGTCCAATGAAAAACTGTTTTTT. As protein: CASSPAGSNEKLFF. Combining the CDR3 with reference TRBV18 and TRBJ1-4 gives the whole variable domain NAGVMQNPRHLVRRRGQEARLRCSPMKGHSHVYWYRQLPEEGLKFMVYLQKENIIDESGMPKERFSAEFPKEGPSILRIQQVVRGDSAAYFCASSPAGSNEKLFFGSGTQLSVL.

V and J are TRBV28 and TRBJ1-5, with TRBD1 as a possible D gene (5 bases). The CDR3 contains 14 residues. Per germline, CDR1 MDHEN and CDR2 SYDVKM. V lost 6 bases to trimming and J lost 7 bases, with 16 bases between them. CDR3 in amino acids: CASSPDATDQPQHF. In DNA, the CDR3 is TGTGCCAGCAGCCCGGACGCGACAGACCAGCCCCAGCATTTT.

This clone occurred a few times. This sequence joins TRBV6-1 and TRBJ1-6; 7 bases are a match to TRBD1. V lost 6 bases to trimming and J lost 4 bases; unmatched junction nucleotides: 6. The CDR3 spans 15 residues. The V gene's germline CDR1 is MNHNS and CDR2 SASEGT. The CDR3, as DNA: TGTGCCAGCAGCCAATTGACAGGGTATAATTCACCCCTCCACTTT. Its translation: CASSQLTGYNSPLHF.

The chain uses TRBV30 and TRBJ2-1, with D perhaps TRBD1 (5 bases). Per germline, CDR1 GTSNPN and CDR2 SVGIG (reference sequence). This CDR3 comprises 13 residues. V was shortened by 2 bases and J by 4 bases, with 9 bases between the two germline ends. The DNA of the CDR3 is TGTGCCTGGAGTTTTACAGGATACAATGAGCAGTTCTTC. The encoded protein is CAWSFTGYNEQFF.

The V and J genes are TRBV2 and TRBJ2-1; possibly TRBD1 for D (5 bases). V lost 7 bases, J lost 8 bases, and 21 bases lay in between. Germline loops: CDR1 SNHLY, CDR2 FYNNEI. This CDR3 is built from 15 residues. CDR3 coding DNA: TGTGCCAGCACATCAACCGCCCAGGGCATGCATGAGCAGTTCTTC. It encodes CASTSTAQGMHEQFF. Combining the CDR3 with reference TRBV2 and TRBJ2-1 gives the whole variable domain EPEVTQTPSHQVTQMGQEVILRCVPISNHLYFYWYRQILGQKVEFLVSFYNNEISEKSEIFDDQFSVERPDGSNFTLKIRSTKLEDSAMYFCASTSTAQGMHEQFFGPGTRLTVL.

This rearrangement joins TRBV27 to TRBJ2-7, with D possibly being TRBD2 (6 bases). CDR1 MNHEY and CDR2 SMNVEV come from the germline V gene (reference sequence). The CDR3 covers 14 residues. Trimming left V 6 bases short and J 2 bases short, with 14 bases between. The CDR3 loop is CASSPGGEAYEQYF. Here the CDR3 DNA reads TGTGCCAGCAGCCCCGGCGGGGAGGCCTACGAGCAGTACTTC.

The chain employs TRBV30 and TRBJ2-5; 8 nucleotides line up with TRBD2. V gave up 0 bases and J gave up 4 bases; unmatched junction bases: 4. The V gene's germline CDR1 is GTSNPN and CDR2 SVGIG (reference sequence). CDR3 length equals 14 residues. CDR3 region: CAWSVIGGGETQYF. The CDR3 region has the DNA TGTGCCTGGAGTGTAATCGGGGGGGGAGAGACCCAGTACTTC.

The V and J genes are TRBV5-1 and TRBJ2-3, with 12 bases identical to TRBD2. Germline V gene lookup returns CDR1 SGHRS and CDR2 YFSETQ. The length of the CDR3 is 13 residues. The V gene end was trimmed by 7 bases and the J gene end by 5 bases; junction bases not matched to a gene: 2. The CDR3 is CASGLAGQDTQYF. CDR3 nucleotides: TGCGCCAGCGGACTAGCGGGGCAAGATACGCAGTATTTT.

This clone was seen a single time. The chain couples TRBV4-1 to TRBJ1-5, with D maybe TRBD1 (5 bases). The CDR3 is made up of 12 amino acids. Germline V gene lookup returns CDR1 MGHRA and CDR2 YSYEKL. The V gene lost 7 bases and the J gene lost 5 bases, with 9 bases spanning the gap. CDR3 loop: CASKGYDQPQHF. CDR3 coding DNA: TGCGCCAGCAAGGGGTATGATCAGCCCCAGCATTTT.

The chain's CDR3 is CASIGWLGQGRFEQYF. CDR3 DNA sequence: TGTGCCAGCATTGGGTGGTTGGGACAGGGTCGTTTCGAGCAGTACTTC. The chain couples TRBV27 to TRBJ2-7; 9 bases are shared with TRBD1. The V gene's germline CDR1 is MNHEY and CDR2 SMNVEV (reference sequence). This CDR3 is 16 amino acids long. J lost 6 bases, V lost 7 bases, and 16 bases had no gene match.

V gene TRBV19 combines with J gene TRBJ2-1; D is possibly TRBD2 (6 bases). This CDR3 region has 15 residues. Trimming left V 3 bases short and J 0 bases short, with 9 bases between. Germline V lookup: CDR1 LNHDA, CDR2 SQIVND (reference sequence). CDR3 nucleotides: TGTGCCAGTAGTATTAGCGGCGGCTCCTACAATGAGCAGTTCTTC. Protein product: CASSISGGSYNEQFF.

This rearrangement joins TRBV12-5 to TRBJ1-1; possible D gene TRBD1, 5 bases. The CDR3 consists of 16 residues. Trimming took 0 bases from V and 6 from J, leaving 17 bases between them. Germline CDR1 is LGHNT and CDR2 is FRNRAP. CDR3 nucleotides: TGTGCTAGTGGTTTGGTCTTGGCCAGGGAGGCGCCTGAAGCTTTCTTT. Translated: CASGLVLAREAPEAFF.

The V call is TRBV4-3, the J call TRBJ2-4, with TRBD2 as a possible D gene (5 bases). The CDR3 totals 15 residues. Looked up from germline, CDR1 is LGHNA and CDR2 is YSLEER. Trimming took off 1 base at V and 0 bases at J, with 7 bases between the two ends. This chain's CDR3 is CASSQGGLAKNIQYF. CDR3 nucleotide sequence: TGCGCCAGCAGCCAAGGAGGGCTAGCCAAAAACATTCAGTACTTC.

This chain links TRBV5-1 with TRBJ2-3, with 7 bases lining up with TRBD2. This CDR3 spans 15 amino acids. Germline V gene data show CDR1 as SGHRS and CDR2 as YFSETQ. Losses at the gene ends were 4 bases for V and 3 bases for J; bases not matched to a gene: 8. CDR3 nucleotide sequence: TGCGCCAGCAGCAAGGCCGCGGGAGAGACAGATACGCAGTATTTT. Translated, it gives CASSKAAGETDTQYF.

The chain carries TRBV19 and TRBJ1-5, with D unresolved. The CDR3 is 14 amino acids. V gave up 1 base and J gave up 2 bases, with 6 bases separating them. Germline V gene data show CDR1 as LNHDA and CDR2 as SQIVND (reference sequence). The CDR3 loop is CASSIAGRNQPQHF. In DNA, the CDR3 is TGTGCCAGTAGTATAGCCGGTCGCAATCAGCCCCAGCATTTT. Variable domain in full (rest from reference TRBV19 and TRBJ1-5): DGGITQSPKYLFRKEGQNVTLSCEQNLNHDAMYWYRQDPGQGLRLIYYSQIVNDFQKGDIAEGYSVSREKKESFPLTVTSAQKNPTAFYLCASSIAGRNQPQHFGDGTRLSIL.

This clone was picked up a small number of times. The V and J genes are TRBV6-4 and TRBJ2-1, with 9 bases matching TRBD1. The V gene's germline CDR1 is MRHNA and CDR2 SNTAGT. The CDR3 is 16 residues long. V was clipped by 6 bases and J by 2 bases; unmatched bases: 8. CDR3: CASRADGQGPYNEQFF. The CDR3 DNA reads TGTGCCAGCAGAGCTGACGGACAGGGGCCCTACAATGAGCAGTTCTTC.

The gene calls are TRBV5-1 and TRBJ2-1; D not certain. This CDR3 is built from 14 residues. Germline values: CDR1 SGHRS, CDR2 YFSETQ. Trimming cost V 5 bases and J 0 bases, with 9 bases left between them. This CDR3 reads CASSLTVSYNEQFF. CDR3 coding DNA: TGCGCCAGCAGTTTAACGGTCTCCTACAATGAGCAGTTCTTC.

The rearrangement uses TRBV7-8 and TRBJ2-5; D might be TRBD2 (6 bases). V was clipped by 3 bases and J by 6 bases, with 11 bases between them. The CDR3 spans 13 residues. Germline lookup yields CDR1 SGHVS and CDR2 FQNEAQ. CDR3 sequence (DNA): TGTGCCAGCAGCTTGAGGGACTCACAGACCCAGTACTTC. Amino acids: CASSLRDSQTQYF.

The rearrangement joins TRBV7-7 to TRBJ2-1, with TRBD2 matching over 11 bases. The germline V gene has CDR1 SSHAT and CDR2 FNYEAQ (reference sequence). Trimming removed 0 bases from V and 3 bases from J; junction bases left unmatched: 1. The CDR3 has 16 amino acids. The CDR3 bases are TGTGCCAGCAGCTTAGCGGGACTAGCGGTCTACAATGAGCAGTTCTTC. This sequence encodes CASSLAGLAVYNEQFF.

V gene TRBV11-3 combines with J gene TRBJ2-1; TRBD2 is a possible D gene (6 bases). The CDR3 consists of 14 residues. Germline V gene data show CDR1 as SGHNT and CDR2 as YENEEA. V was pared by 2 bases and J by 7 bases, with 12 bases between. The CDR3 DNA reads TGTGCCAGCAGCTTAACGGGAGAGGTGAATGAGCAGTTCTTC. Translated, it gives CASSLTGEVNEQFF.